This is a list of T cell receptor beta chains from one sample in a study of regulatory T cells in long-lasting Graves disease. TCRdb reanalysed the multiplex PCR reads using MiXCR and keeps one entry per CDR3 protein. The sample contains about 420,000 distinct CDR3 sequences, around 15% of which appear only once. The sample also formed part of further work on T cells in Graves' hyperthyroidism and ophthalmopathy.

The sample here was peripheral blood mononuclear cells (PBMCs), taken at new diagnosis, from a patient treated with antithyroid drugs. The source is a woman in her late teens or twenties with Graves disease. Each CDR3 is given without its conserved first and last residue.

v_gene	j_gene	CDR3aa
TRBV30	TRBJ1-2	AWSPNNYGYT
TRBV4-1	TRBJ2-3	ASSRDVADTQY
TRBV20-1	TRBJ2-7	SARDLERPGYEQY
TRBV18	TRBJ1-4	ASSRDSRNEKLF
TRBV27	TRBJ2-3	ASITGGPSGSGTQY
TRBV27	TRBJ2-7	ASSFYPPPGRDEQY
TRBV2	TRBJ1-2	ASSEAFVSTGGNGYT
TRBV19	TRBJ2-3	ASSTQAGGPTDTQY
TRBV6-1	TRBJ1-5	ASKTGNQPQH
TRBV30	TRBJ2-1	AWSRGAFEQF
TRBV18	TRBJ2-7	ASSAGQNYEQY
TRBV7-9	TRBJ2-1	ASSSRDRGSREQF
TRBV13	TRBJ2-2	ASSLDRRRANTGELF
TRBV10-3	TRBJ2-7	AISESRTEQYEQY
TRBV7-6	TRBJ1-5	ASSLRPYSNQPQH
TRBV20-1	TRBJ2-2	SAIHRGNTGELF